The rows below give T cell receptor beta chains drawn from one sample of a study of graft-versus-host responses after intestinal transplantation. TCRdb keeps only in-frame clones here, not all; method: immunoSEQ multiplex PCR. The top ten clones hold around 0.5% of a sample with tens of thousands of clones, over 85% of them seen once. Their target antigens are unknown. Here the sequenced sample was unstimulated CD8+ T cells sorted from spleen or lymph node cells, taken before intestinal transplant. These receptors were collected from a human donor who received an intestinal transplant. Each CDR3 is given with its conserved first and last residue. The D gene is left open where the match is weak. Expanded clones are given a class, and other clones once, few, many or no size at all.

J gene | D gene | V gene | clone size | CDR3 protein | CDR3 DNA
TRBJ1-1 | TRBD1 | TRBV11-3 | . | CASSQGQGEDTEAFF | TGTGCCAGCAGCCAAGGACAGGGGGAGGACACTGAAGCTTTCTTT
TRBJ2-1 | . | TRBV6-6 | . | CASGEGARSYNEQFF | TGTGCCAGCGGGGAGGGGGCGAGGTCCTACAATGAGCAGTTCTTC
TRBJ2-6 | . | TRBV30 | . | CAWSVLGASSGANVLTF | TGTGCCTGGAGTGTACTGGGCGCTAGCTCTGGGGCCAACGTCCTGACTTTC
TRBJ2-5 | TRBD1 | TRBV27 | few | CASGGQHQETQYF | TGTGCCAGCGGGGGACAGCATCAAGAGACCCAGTACTTC
TRBJ2-7 | . | TRBV29-1 | . | CSLYEQYF | TGCAGCCTTTACGAGCAGTACTTC
TRBJ2-1 | . | TRBV4-1 | . | CASSQEAGEGYNEQFF | TGCGCCAGCAGCCAAGAGGCAGGGGAGGGCTACAATGAGCAGTTCTTC
TRBJ2-7 | TRBD2 | TRBV7-3 | . | CASSPTGLAGYEQYF | TGTGCCAGCAGCCCAACGGGACTAGCGGGTTACGAGCAGTACTTC
TRBJ1-2 | . | TRBV2 | . | CAIAVGGQGYTF | TGTGCCATCGCTGTGGGGGGGCAGGGCTACACCTTC
TRBJ1-3 | . | TRBV6-5 | once | CASSYSSSGNTIYF | TGTGCCAGCAGTTACTCAAGTTCTGGAAACACCATATATTTT
TRBJ1-2 | . | TRBV29-1 | . | CSAPGGLTSGDSGYTF | TGCAGCGCCCCTGGGGGGCTTACGTCGGGAGATTCTGGCTACACCTTC
TRBJ2-7 | . | TRBV5-1 | . | CASSSGDRAYEQYF | TGCGCCAGCAGCTCGGGGGACAGAGCCTACGAGCAGTACTTC
TRBJ1-1 | . | TRBV19 | . | CASSISRASMNTEAFF | TGTGCCAGTAGTATTTCCCGGGCTTCCATGAACACTGAAGCTTTCTTT
TRBJ2-2 | . | TRBV9 | . | CASSVMGEAVVGELFF | TGTGCCAGCAGCGTAATGGGGGAGGCCGTTGTCGGGGAGCTGTTTTTT
TRBJ2-5 | . | TRBV7-9 | . | CASSTWWHSRVQETQYF | TGTGCCAGCAGCACCTGGTGGCACTCACGCGTCCAAGAGACCCAGTACTTC
TRBJ1-1 | . | TRBV10-1 | . | CAGNTEAFF | TGCGCCGGGAACACTGAAGCTTTCTTT
TRBJ1-1 | . | TRBV27 | once | CASSSAISYAEAFF | TGTGCCAGCAGTTCGGCTATTTCATACGCTGAAGCTTTCTTT
TRBJ1-2 | . | TRBV9 | . | CASVANYGYTF | TGTGCCAGCGTGGCTAACTATGGCTACACCTTC
TRBJ1-6 | TRBD1 | TRBV6-5 | . | CASSMTGGNSPLHF | TGTGCCAGCAGTATGACAGGGGGGAATTCACCCCTCCACTTT
TRBJ1-2 | TRBD1 | TRBV6-5 | . | CAITGGYGYTF | TGTGCCATTACAGGGGGATATGGCTACACCTTC
TRBJ1-5 | . | TRBV9 | once | CASGDDQPQHF | TGTGCCAGCGGGGACGATCAGCCCCAGCATTTT
TRBJ2-2 | TRBD1 | TRBV27 | . | CASSLLTGEIWGEELFF | TGTGCCAGCAGTTTACTTACAGGGGAGATCTGGGGCGAGGAGCTGTTTTTT
TRBJ1-2 | . | TRBV29-1 | . | CSVMVVDGYTF | TGCAGCGTTATGGTAGTTGATGGCTACACCTTC
TRBJ2-4 | . | TRBV27 | . | CASSLYGGAGLKNIQYF | TGTGCCAGCAGTTTATACGGAGGGGCCGGGCTCAAAAACATTCAGTACTTC
TRBJ1-1 | TRBD1 | TRBV6-5 | once | CASSYGQGEAFF | TGTGCCAGCAGTTACGGACAGGGTGAAGCTTTCTTT
TRBJ1-1 | . | TRBV30 | . | CAWSWGGNTEAFF | TGTGCCTGGAGTTGGGGGGGGAACACTGAAGCTTTCTTT